This passage covers 14 T cell receptor beta chains from one sample sequenced in a study of control samples from healthy donors and cancer patients. Sequencing used immunoSEQ multiplex PCR; TCRdb keeps in-frame clones, though not all of them. The repertoire holds roughly 130,000 clones, with 90% as singletons. Specimen: blood. All receptors come from a man in his late teens or twenties in good health.

As for this clone: A much larger clone differs from this one at a single base, so this may be a read error. The chain combines TRBV10-1 with TRBJ2-3; D might be TRBD1 (6 bases). This CDR3 is built from 14 residues. The V end was cut by 4 bases, the J end by 2 bases, with 10 bases between. Germline CDR1 is WNHNN and CDR2 is SYGVQD (reference sequence). The CDR3 nucleotides read TGCGCCAGCAGTGGAGGGGGACCCACAGATACGCAGTATTTT. This sequence encodes CASSGGGPTDTQYF.

V usage is TRBV19 and J usage is TRBJ1-1; D is perhaps TRBD1 (6 bases). CDR1 LNHDA and CDR2 SQIVND come from the germline V gene (reference sequence). This CDR3 has 14 residues. V was shortened by 5 bases and J by 1 base, with 11 bases between the two germline ends. The CDR3 protein is CASSGGQKNTEAFF. Written as DNA, the CDR3 is TGTGCCAGTAGTGGGGGACAAAAGAACACTGAAGCTTTCTTT.

The CDR3 coding sequence is TGTGCCAGCAGCGTCGGGGACAGCTCTGGAAACACCATATATTTT. It translates to CASSVGDSSGNTIYF. The chain is built from TRBV9 and TRBJ1-3; 7 nucleotides line up with TRBD1. The CDR3 contains 15 residues. The germline V gene encodes CDR1 SGDLS and CDR2 YYNGEE. V shed 2 bases and J 0 bases; nucleotides not matched to a gene: 2.

The chain employs TRBV28 and TRBJ1-1; tentatively, D is TRBD1 (5 bases). Deletions cut 2 bases from V and 4 bases from J, with 11 bases between. Germline loops: CDR1 MDHEN, CDR2 SYDVKM. The CDR3 sequence is 14 residues long. The CDR3: CASSLGGGLTEAFF. The CDR3 nucleotides read TGTGCCAGCAGTTTAGGGGGAGGGCTCACTGAAGCTTTCTTT.

The V call is TRBV7-3, the J call TRBJ2-5, with TRBD2 as a possible D gene (6 bases). CDR3 length: 15 amino acids. CDR1 is SGHTA, CDR2 FQGTGA, per germline. Trimming took off 2 bases at V and 1 base at J, with 11 bases between the two ends. The chain's CDR3 is CASSLLAGPQETQYF. Written as DNA, the CDR3 is TGTGCCAGCAGCTTATTGGCGGGGCCCCAAGAGACCCAGTACTTC. Full variable domain (remainder filled in from reference TRBV7-3 and TRBJ2-5): GAGVSQTPSNKVTEKGKYVELRCDPISGHTALYWYRQSLGQGPEFLIYFQGTGAADDSGLPNDRFFAVRPEGSVSTLKIQRTERGDSAVYLCASSLLAGPQETQYFGPGTRLLVL.

This chain joins TRBV15 and TRBJ1-4; 9 nucleotides line up with TRBD1. Germline V lookup: CDR1 LNHNV, CDR2 YYDKDF (reference sequence). The ends lost 4 bases at V and 8 bases at J; junction bases unmatched: 11. CDR3 length: 16 residues. The DNA for the CDR3 is TGTGCCACCAGCATTCCCTCCGGGACAGGGAGCGAAAAACTGTTTTTT. Residues: CATSIPSGTGSEKLFF.

The chain links TRBV7-9 to TRBJ1-1, with D uncertain. V shed 2 bases and J shed 3 bases, with 7 bases lying between them. The CDR3 totals 13 residues. CDR1 and CDR2 from the germline V gene are SEHNR and FQNEAQ (reference sequence). The CDR3 protein is CASSLNTDTEAFF. CDR3 coding DNA: TGTGCCAGCAGCTTAAATACGGACACTGAAGCTTTCTTT.

The gene calls are TRBV7-9 and TRBJ2-5, with 8 positions matching TRBD1. The CDR3 is made up of 17 amino acids. In germline, CDR1 is SEHNR, CDR2 FQNEAQ (reference sequence). V lost 0 bases and J lost 5; bases outside the gene matches: 11. The CDR3 sequence is CASSLAGGRGLIETQYF. CDR3 DNA sequence: TGTGCCAGCAGCTTAGCTGGGGGCAGGGGGCTGATTGAGACCCAGTACTTC.

CDR3 sequence (DNA): TGTGCCATCAAGGGACAGGGGGCTTATGGCTACACCTTC. Protein sequence: CAIKGQGAYGYTF. The rearrangement links TRBV10-3 to TRBJ1-2; 12 bases are a match to TRBD1. The germline V gene encodes CDR1 ENHRY and CDR2 SYGVKD. CDR3 length equals 13 residues. After removal of 7 bases from V and 5 bases from J, the junction contained 2 bases not matched to a gene.

This rearrangement joins TRBV5-1 to TRBJ1-4; TRBD1 aligns across 9 bases. The CDR3 totals 15 residues. Trimming took 3 bases from V and 2 from J; bases not matched to a gene: 2. Looked up from germline, CDR1 is SGHRS and CDR2 is YFSETQ. The CDR3 spells CASSSGQGTNEKLFF. The CDR3 nucleotides read TGCGCCAGCAGCTCCGGACAGGGGACTAATGAAAAACTGTTTTTT.

The chain uses TRBV3-1 (or the pseudogene TRBV3-2) and TRBJ2-3; D not resolved. The germline V and J ends were trimmed by 1 base and 6 bases, with 8 bases remaining between them. The CDR3 is 13 residues long. Germline CDR1 LGHDT, CDR2 YNNKEL (reference sequence). The CDR3 reads CASSQVDGDTQYF. Written as DNA, the CDR3 is TGTGCCAGCAGCCAAGTGGACGGGGATACGCAGTATTTT.

The chain combines TRBV15 with TRBJ1-6; D is unclear. The CDR3 totals 12 residues. Per germline, CDR1 LNHNV and CDR2 YYDKDF (reference sequence). V gave up 3 bases and J gave up 9 bases, with 6 bases separating them. This CDR3 is CATSSPGSPLHF. CDR3 DNA sequence: TGTGCCACCAGCAGCCCAGGTTCACCCCTCCACTTT. Together with reference TRBV15 and TRBJ1-6, the CDR3 gives the full variable domain: DAMVIQNPRYQVTQFGKPVTLSCSQTLNHNVMYWYQQKSSQAPKLLFHYYDKDFNNEADTPDNFQSRRPNTSFCFLDIRSPGLGDTAMYLCATSSPGSPLHFGNGTRLTVT.

The chain links TRBV7-9 to TRBJ2-1, with 7 bases identical to TRBD1. The CDR3 length is 13 residues. Germline V gene lookup returns CDR1 SEHNR and CDR2 FQNEAQ (reference sequence). The V segment lost 6 bases and the J segment 5 bases; nucleotides outside the gene matches: 4. This CDR3 is CASSPQGDNEQFF. The CDR3, as DNA: TGTGCCAGCAGTCCCCAGGGGGACAATGAGCAGTTCTTC.

This clone was counted a single time. The J gene is TRBJ2-7, the V gene TRBV6-2 or TRBV6-3, with D perhaps matching TRBD1 or TRBD2 (5 bases each). Germline loops: CDR1 MNHEY, CDR2 SVGEGT. V shed 4 bases and J shed 5 bases, with 15 bases lying between them. The CDR3 extends over 14 amino acids. The CDR3: CASSSQTGTNEQYV. Written as DNA, the CDR3 is TGTGCCAGCAGTTCCCAAACCGGGACGAACGAGCAGTACGTC.